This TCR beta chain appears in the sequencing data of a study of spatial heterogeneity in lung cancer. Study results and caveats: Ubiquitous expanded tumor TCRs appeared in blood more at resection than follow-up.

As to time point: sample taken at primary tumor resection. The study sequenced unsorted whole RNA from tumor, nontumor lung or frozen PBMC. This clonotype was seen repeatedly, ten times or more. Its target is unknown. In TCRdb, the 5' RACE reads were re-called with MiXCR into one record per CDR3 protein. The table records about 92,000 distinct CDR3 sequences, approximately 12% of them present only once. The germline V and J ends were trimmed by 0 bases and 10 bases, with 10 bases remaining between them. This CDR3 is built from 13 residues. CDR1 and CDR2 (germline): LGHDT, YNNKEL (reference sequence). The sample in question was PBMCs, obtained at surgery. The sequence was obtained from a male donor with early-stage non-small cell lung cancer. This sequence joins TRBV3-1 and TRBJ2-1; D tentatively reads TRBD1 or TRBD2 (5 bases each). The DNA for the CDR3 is TGTGCCAGCAGCCAAGAGAGGTGGGGGGAGCAGTTCTTC. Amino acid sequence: CASSQERWGEQFF.